This is a list of T cell receptor beta chains from one sample in a study of blood T cells in healthy people across ages. MiXCR, applied by TCRdb to the 5' RACE reads, yields one record per CDR3 protein. The profile shows 650,000 to 1,000,000 distinct CDR3 sequences, more than 35% of them singletons. Specimen: blood. Receptors were obtained from an older man in good health. The CDR3 runs from the conserved cysteine through the conserved F or W. Fields, in order: J gene, D gene, clone size, V gene, CDR3 protein, CDR3 DNA. The D gene is left open where the match is weak. Clone size is stated in some rows and not others, as once, few, many or a class when expanded.

j_gene: TRBJ2-7
d_gene: TRBD2
abundance: -
v_gene: TRBV5-1
CDR3aa: CASSPRLAGDSYEQYF
CDR3nt: TGCGCCAGCAGCCCTCGACTAGCGGGGGATTCCTACGAGCAGTACTTC

j_gene: TRBJ1-1
d_gene: -
abundance: -
v_gene: TRBV5-1
CDR3aa: CASSLEWGSTEAFF
CDR3nt: TGCGCCAGCAGCTTGGAATGGGGATCCACTGAAGCTTTCTTT

j_gene: TRBJ2-3
d_gene: TRBD2
abundance: -
v_gene: TRBV28
CDR3aa: CASSLWGTRPTDTQYF
CDR3nt: TGTGCCAGCAGTTTATGGGGGACTAGGCCCACAGATACGCAGTATTTT

j_gene: TRBJ2-1
d_gene: TRBD1
abundance: few
v_gene: TRBV20-1
CDR3aa: CSAVIGTASYNEQFF
CDR3nt: TGCAGTGCTGTTATTGGGACAGCCTCCTACAATGAGCAGTTCTTC

j_gene: TRBJ2-2
d_gene: TRBD1
abundance: -
v_gene: TRBV7-9
CDR3aa: CASSSRGTHGSGELFF
CDR3nt: TGTGCCAGCAGCTCCAGGGGGACACACGGCTCCGGGGAGCTGTTTTTT

j_gene: TRBJ1-1
d_gene: -
abundance: -
v_gene: TRBV7-9
CDR3aa: CASSPSNEAFF
CDR3nt: TGTGCCAGCAGCCCGAGTAATGAAGCTTTCTTT

j_gene: TRBJ2-5
d_gene: -
abundance: few
v_gene: TRBV7-6
CDR3aa: CASSVTELGETQYF
CDR3nt: TGTGCCAGCAGCGTGACAGAACTTGGAGAGACCCAGTACTTC

j_gene: TRBJ1-2
d_gene: -
abundance: -
v_gene: TRBV27
CDR3aa: CASSSQSWDGYTF
CDR3nt: TGTGCCAGCAGTTCCCAATCATGGGATGGCTACACCTTC

j_gene: TRBJ2-1
d_gene: -
abundance: once
v_gene: TRBV20-1
CDR3aa: CSARDLQSKGSYEQFF
CDR3nt: TGCAGTGCTAGAGATCTCCAGAGCAAGGGGTCCTACGAGCAGTTCTTC

j_gene: TRBJ2-7
d_gene: -
abundance: few
v_gene: TRBV21-1
CDR3aa: CASIRLAGAYEQYF
CDR3nt: TGTGCCAGCATCCGACTAGCGGGAGCCTACGAGCAGTACTTC

j_gene: TRBJ1-1
d_gene: -
abundance: many
v_gene: TRBV18
CDR3aa: CASSEEIGSNTEAFF
CDR3nt: TGTGCCAGCTCAGAGGAAATCGGGTCGAACACTGAAGCTTTCTTT

j_gene: TRBJ2-7
d_gene: TRBD1
abundance: -
v_gene: TRBV3-1
CDR3aa: CASSPPGTASYEQYF
CDR3nt: TGTGCCAGCAGCCCACCCGGGACAGCGTCCTACGAGCAGTACTTC

j_gene: TRBJ2-3
d_gene: -
abundance: -
v_gene: TRBV6-5
CDR3aa: CASSRGIRALNTQYF
CDR3nt: TGTGCCAGCAGCCGAGGAATTAGGGCCCTCAATACGCAGTATTTT

j_gene: TRBJ2-1
d_gene: -
abundance: -
v_gene: TRBV27
CDR3aa: CASSPLADSYNEQFF
CDR3nt: TGTGCCAGCAGCCCGCTAGCAGATTCCTACAATGAGCAGTTCTTC

j_gene: TRBJ2-7
d_gene: -
abundance: -
v_gene: TRBV12-5
CDR3aa: CASGLNGPEQYF
CDR3nt: TGTGCTAGTGGTTTGAATGGGCCAGAGCAGTACTTC

j_gene: TRBJ2-7
d_gene: TRBD2
abundance: -
v_gene: TRBV4-1
CDR3aa: CASSPGGALYEQYF
CDR3nt: TGCGCCAGCAGCCCCGGGGGGGCTTTGTACGAGCAGTACTTC

j_gene: TRBJ2-5
d_gene: -
abundance: -
v_gene: TRBV28
CDR3aa: CASSYTGNRETQYF
CDR3nt: TGTGCCAGCAGCTACACAGGGAATAGGGAGACCCAGTACTTC

j_gene: TRBJ2-3
d_gene: -
abundance: -
v_gene: TRBV15
CDR3aa: CATSSSQSAVTQYF
CDR3nt: TGTGCCACCAGCAGCTCCCAATCAGCAGTGACGCAGTATTTT

j_gene: TRBJ2-1
d_gene: -
abundance: few
v_gene: TRBV6-5
CDR3aa: CATRRGTYNEQFF
CDR3nt: TGTGCCACCCGGAGGGGCACCTACAATGAGCAGTTCTTC

j_gene: TRBJ1-4
d_gene: -
abundance: few
v_gene: TRBV7-3
CDR3aa: CASSMEGGNEKLFF
CDR3nt: TGTGCCAGCAGCATGGAAGGGGGTAATGAAAAACTGTTTTTT

j_gene: TRBJ2-5
d_gene: TRBD2
abundance: -
v_gene: TRBV2
CDR3aa: CASRISSGTQGNEQYF
CDR3nt: TGTGCCAGCAGGATCTCTAGCGGGACCCAGGGGAATGAGCAGTACTTC

j_gene: TRBJ2-3
d_gene: -
abundance: many
v_gene: TRBV6-6
CDR3aa: CASRDTEDTQYF
CDR3nt: TGTGCCAGCAGGGACACGGAAGATACGCAGTATTTT

j_gene: TRBJ2-1
d_gene: -
abundance: -
v_gene: TRBV7-2
CDR3aa: CASSSAAGSYNEQFF
CDR3nt: TGTGCCAGCAGCTCGGCGGCGGGGTCCTACAATGAGCAGTTCTTC

j_gene: TRBJ2-1
d_gene: TRBD2
abundance: -
v_gene: TRBV20-1
CDR3aa: CSATVLAGDFDGEQFF
CDR3nt: TGCAGTGCTACAGTACTAGCGGGGGATTTCGACGGTGAGCAGTTCTTC

j_gene: TRBJ2-3
d_gene: -
abundance: -
v_gene: TRBV29-1
CDR3aa: CSVGEAGRDTQYF
CDR3nt: TGCAGCGTAGGGGAGGCCGGGCGAGATACGCAGTATTTT

j_gene: TRBJ2-1
d_gene: TRBD2
abundance: few
v_gene: TRBV9
CDR3aa: CASSVVVAGGLNEQFF
CDR3nt: TGTGCCAGCAGCGTAGTGGTAGCGGGAGGGCTGAATGAGCAGTTCTTC

j_gene: TRBJ2-7
d_gene: -
abundance: -
v_gene: TRBV28
CDR3aa: CATADWSYEQYF
CDR3nt: TGTGCCACTGCGGACTGGTCCTACGAGCAGTACTTC

j_gene: TRBJ2-7
d_gene: TRBD2
abundance: -
v_gene: TRBV6-5
CDR3aa: CASSYAGPGGLYNEQYF
CDR3nt: TGTGCCAGCAGTTACGCGGGACCGGGAGGACTTTACAATGAGCAGTACTTC

j_gene: TRBJ1-2
d_gene: -
abundance: many
v_gene: TRBV3-1
CDR3aa: CASSPEGQGGYTF
CDR3nt: TGTGCCAGCAGCCCTGAGGGCCAAGGGGGCTACACCTTC

j_gene: TRBJ2-5
d_gene: -
abundance: -
v_gene: TRBV7-9
CDR3aa: CASSLEIRGEQYF
CDR3nt: TGTGCCAGCAGCCTAGAGATCCGAGGGGAGCAGTACTTC

j_gene: TRBJ2-5
d_gene: TRBD2
abundance: many
v_gene: TRBV2
CDR3aa: CASSPLTSGRETQYF
CDR3nt: TGTGCCAGCAGCCCGTTGACTAGCGGGAGAGAGACCCAGTACTTC

j_gene: TRBJ1-3
d_gene: -
abundance: -
v_gene: TRBV3-1
CDR3aa: CASSQERSSGNTIYF
CDR3nt: TGTGCCAGCAGCCAAGAAAGAAGCTCTGGAAACACCATATATTTT

j_gene: TRBJ2-1
d_gene: TRBD1
abundance: -
v_gene: TRBV28
CDR3aa: CASSRFGTGHNEQFF
CDR3nt: TGTGCCAGCAGCCGATTCGGGACAGGGCACAATGAGCAGTTCTTC

j_gene: TRBJ2-2
d_gene: TRBD2
abundance: few
v_gene: TRBV2
CDR3aa: CASQTSGRMGGELFF
CDR3nt: TGTGCCAGCCAGACTAGCGGGAGAATGGGTGGGGAGCTGTTTTTT

j_gene: TRBJ2-5
d_gene: -
abundance: -
v_gene: TRBV10-3
CDR3aa: CAISGPGGVQETQYF
CDR3nt: TGTGCCATCAGTGGTCCCGGTGGGGTACAAGAGACCCAGTACTTC

j_gene: TRBJ2-1
d_gene: TRBD1
abundance: -
v_gene: TRBV27
CDR3aa: CASSPQGQTPYNERFF
CDR3nt: TGTGCCAGCAGCCCACAGGGACAGACCCCTTACAATGAGCGGTTCTTC

j_gene: TRBJ1-2
d_gene: TRBD1
abundance: -
v_gene: TRBV7-9
CDR3aa: CASSLEIGTGPVYGYTF
CDR3nt: TGTGCCAGCAGCTTAGAGATCGGGACAGGGCCCGTCTATGGCTACACCTTC

j_gene: TRBJ1-2
d_gene: -
abundance: once
v_gene: TRBV20-1
CDR3aa: CTYSSNYGYTF
CDR3nt: TGCACCTACAGCTCTAACTATGGCTACACCTTC

j_gene: TRBJ2-1
d_gene: TRBD2
abundance: -
v_gene: TRBV5-1
CDR3aa: CASSPGLAGSSYNEQFF
CDR3nt: TGCGCCAGCAGCCCAGGACTAGCGGGGAGCTCCTACAATGAGCAGTTCTTC

j_gene: TRBJ2-4
d_gene: TRBD2
abundance: once
v_gene: TRBV20-1
CDR3aa: CSRVEREGNLAKNIQYF
CDR3nt: TGCAGCCGGGTCGAGCGGGAGGGCAACCTAGCCAAAAACATTCAGTACTTC

j_gene: TRBJ1-4
d_gene: TRBD1
abundance: many
v_gene: TRBV28
CDR3aa: CASTDRATNEKLFF
CDR3nt: TGTGCCAGCACCGACAGGGCAACTAATGAAAAACTGTTTTTT

j_gene: TRBJ2-5
d_gene: TRBD2
abundance: -
v_gene: TRBV20-1
CDR3aa: CSAIHLAGRETQYF
CDR3nt: TGCAGTGCTATCCACCTAGCGGGAAGGGAGACCCAGTACTTC

j_gene: TRBJ2-3
d_gene: -
abundance: -
v_gene: TRBV5-1
CDR3aa: CASSLDGGPRTDTQYF
CDR3nt: TGCGCCAGCAGCTTGGACGGCGGACCCCGCACAGATACGCAGTATTTT

j_gene: TRBJ2-1
d_gene: -
abundance: -
v_gene: TRBV20-1
CDR3aa: CSASCDPSNEQFF
CDR3nt: TGCAGTGCTTCGTGCGACCCCTCGAATGAGCAGTTCTTC

j_gene: TRBJ2-2
d_gene: TRBD1
abundance: many
v_gene: TRBV7-2
CDR3aa: CASSLLGQASGELFF
CDR3nt: TGTGCCAGCAGCTTATTGGGACAGGCCTCCGGGGAGCTGTTTTTT

j_gene: TRBJ2-1
d_gene: -
abundance: few
v_gene: TRBV5-1
CDR3aa: CASSLNGGTYSYNEQFF
CDR3nt: TGCGCCAGCAGCCTGAATGGGGGGACCTACTCCTACAATGAGCAGTTCTTC

j_gene: TRBJ2-3
d_gene: TRBD2
abundance: -
v_gene: TRBV20-1
CDR3aa: CSAQSLAGVSDTQYF
CDR3nt: TGCAGTGCTCAATCGCTAGCGGGAGTATCGGATACGCAGTATTTT

j_gene: TRBJ2-1
d_gene: TRBD2
abundance: few
v_gene: TRBV7-2
CDR3aa: CASRGVAGANEQFF
CDR3nt: TGTGCCAGCCGAGGGGTAGCGGGAGCCAATGAGCAGTTCTTC

j_gene: TRBJ2-1
d_gene: -
abundance: -
v_gene: TRBV13
CDR3aa: CASSGGLNYNEQFF
CDR3nt: TGTGCCAGCAGCGGGGGACTCAACTACAATGAGCAGTTCTTC

j_gene: TRBJ2-7
d_gene: TRBD2
abundance: once
v_gene: TRBV7-2
CDR3aa: CASSLHPSGRYEQYF
CDR3nt: TGTGCCAGCAGTCTGCACCCAAGCGGGAGATACGAGCAGTACTTC

j_gene: TRBJ2-4
d_gene: -
abundance: few
v_gene: TRBV9
CDR3aa: CASSVEGTELAKNIQYF
CDR3nt: TGTGCCAGCAGCGTAGAAGGGACTGAACTAGCCAAAAACATTCAGTACTTC

j_gene: TRBJ2-1
d_gene: TRBD1
abundance: -
v_gene: TRBV3-1
CDR3aa: CASRTTGAGEQFF
CDR3nt: TGTGCCAGCAGGACGACAGGGGCCGGAGAGCAGTTCTTC

j_gene: TRBJ2-5
d_gene: -
abundance: -
v_gene: TRBV30
CDR3aa: CASQRERGETQYF
CDR3nt: TGTGCCTCACAGAGGGAAAGGGGAGAGACCCAGTACTTC

j_gene: TRBJ2-1
d_gene: -
abundance: once
v_gene: TRBV7-3
CDR3aa: CASSFTGRGIYNEQFF
CDR3nt: TGTGCCAGCAGCTTTACAGGGAGAGGGATATACAATGAGCAGTTCTTC

j_gene: TRBJ2-2
d_gene: -
abundance: -
v_gene: TRBV29-1
CDR3aa: CSVDRPGDTGELFF
CDR3nt: TGCAGCGTTGACAGGCCAGGGGACACCGGGGAGCTGTTTTTT